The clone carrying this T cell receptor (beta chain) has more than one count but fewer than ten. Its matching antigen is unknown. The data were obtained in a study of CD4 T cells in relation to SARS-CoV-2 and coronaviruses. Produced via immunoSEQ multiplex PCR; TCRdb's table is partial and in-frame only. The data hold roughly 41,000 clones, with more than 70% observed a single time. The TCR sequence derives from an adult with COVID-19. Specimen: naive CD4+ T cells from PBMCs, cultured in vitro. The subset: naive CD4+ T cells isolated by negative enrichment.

CDR3 amino acids: CASSFGLRGRGNEQFF. DNA for the CDR3: TGTGCCAGCAGCTTCGGGCTCCGGGGGCGCGGGAATGAGCAGTTCTTC. The V and J genes are TRBV11-2 and TRBJ2-1; D could derive from TRBD1 or TRBD2 (6 bases each). Trimming shortened V by 3 bases and J by 7 bases, and 19 bases separated the two germline ends. CDR3 length: 16 residues. Germline loops: CDR1 SGHAT, CDR2 FQNNGV.